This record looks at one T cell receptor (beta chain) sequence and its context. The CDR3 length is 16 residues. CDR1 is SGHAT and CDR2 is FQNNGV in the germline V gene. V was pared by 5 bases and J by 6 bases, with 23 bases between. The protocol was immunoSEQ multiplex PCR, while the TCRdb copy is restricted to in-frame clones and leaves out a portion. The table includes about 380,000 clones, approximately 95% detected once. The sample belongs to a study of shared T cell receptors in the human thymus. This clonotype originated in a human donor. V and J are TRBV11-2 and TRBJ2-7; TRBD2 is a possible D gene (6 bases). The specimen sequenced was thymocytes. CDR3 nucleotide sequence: TGTGCCAGCAGCCCTCCCTCGGGGGTCGGAGCTCGCGAGCAGTACTTC. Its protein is CASSPPSGVGAREQYF.